This TCR beta chain came from a study of cytomegalovirus exposure and HLA in healthy donors. Whole-study findings and limits: Earlier analysis yielded a pattern in which most TCR beta V segments were productive about 87% or about 30% of the time. Using the classifier, cytomegalovirus status was reportedly diagnosed with high specificity and sensitivity. When the data were analyzed later, several of the most significant clusters appeared to be linked to common viral pathogens. Overall, around 160 TCR beta chains were annotated as cytomegalovirus-associated.

This CDR3 contains 14 residues. CDR1 is SGHRS and CDR2 is YFSETQ in the germline V gene. With V trimmed by 4 bases and J by 11 bases, 14 bases remained unmatched. This clone was detected once. Antigen specificity is unknown. The PCR was carried out with 60 Vbeta primers and 13 Jbeta primers. TCRdb's copy holds only in-frame clones and misses some; the assay was immunoSEQ multiplex PCR. There are 100,000 or so clones in the sample; 70% to 75% occur only once, and around 3.5% lies in the top ten. Sequences were obtained from PBMCs. The sequence derives from a middle-aged man in good health and CMV-seronegative. The rearrangement joins TRBV5-1 to TRBJ1-1; 7 bases are a match to TRBD1. The DNA of the CDR3 is TGCGCCAGCAGCCTCGACACCGACAGGGAGTTTGCTTTCTTT. It specifies CASSLDTDREFAFF.